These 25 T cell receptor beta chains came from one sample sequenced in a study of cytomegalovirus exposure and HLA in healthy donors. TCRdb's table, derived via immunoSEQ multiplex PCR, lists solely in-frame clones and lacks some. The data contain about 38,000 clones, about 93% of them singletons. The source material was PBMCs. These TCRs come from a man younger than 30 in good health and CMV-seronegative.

The DNA for the CDR3 is TGTGCCAGCAGCCTAGGAGAGTATGGCTACACCTTC. This sequence encodes CASSLGEYGYTF. The rearrangement uses TRBV6-6 and TRBJ1-2, with D uncertain. The CDR3 totals 12 residues. CDR1 is MNHNY, CDR2 SVGAGI, per germline (reference sequence). V was pared by 6 bases and J by 5 bases, with 10 bases between.

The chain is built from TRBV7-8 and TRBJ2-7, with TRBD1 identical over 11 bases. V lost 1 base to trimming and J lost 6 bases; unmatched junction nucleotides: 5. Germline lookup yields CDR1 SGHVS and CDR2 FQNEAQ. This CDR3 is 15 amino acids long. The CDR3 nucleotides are TGTGCCAGCAGCTTAGTTGGACAGGGGGCCAGCGAGCAGTACTTC. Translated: CASSLVGQGASEQYF.

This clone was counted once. CDR3 DNA: TGTGCCAGTAGTATCCGCGCGGGTCGGACTGAAGCTTTCTTT. Its translation: CASSIRAGRTEAFF. The chain uses TRBV19 and TRBJ1-1; D uncertain. The CDR3 has 14 amino acids. V lost 3 bases and J 5 bases, leaving 13 bases between the germline ends. Germline values: CDR1 LNHDA, CDR2 SQIVND (reference sequence).

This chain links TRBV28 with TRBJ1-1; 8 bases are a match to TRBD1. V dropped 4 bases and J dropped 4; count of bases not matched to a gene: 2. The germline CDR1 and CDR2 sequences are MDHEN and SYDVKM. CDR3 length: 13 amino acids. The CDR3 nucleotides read TGTGCCAGCAGTTCGCAGGGGGCCACTGAAGCTTTCTTT. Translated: CASSSQGATEAFF.

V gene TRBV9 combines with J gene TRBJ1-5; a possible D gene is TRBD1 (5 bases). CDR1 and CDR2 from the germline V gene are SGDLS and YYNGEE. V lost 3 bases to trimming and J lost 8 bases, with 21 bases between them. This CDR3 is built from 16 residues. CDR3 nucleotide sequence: TGTGCCAGCAGCGCCGGACGACGGGGGAGTCTTGAGCCCCAGCATTTT. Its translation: CASSAGRRGSLEPQHF. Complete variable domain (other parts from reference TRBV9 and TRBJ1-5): DSGVTQTPKHLITATGQRVTLRCSPRSGDLSVYWYQQSLDQGLQFLIQYYNGEERAKGNILERFSAQQFPDLHSELNLSSLELGDSALYFCASSAGRRGSLEPQHFGDGTRLSIL.

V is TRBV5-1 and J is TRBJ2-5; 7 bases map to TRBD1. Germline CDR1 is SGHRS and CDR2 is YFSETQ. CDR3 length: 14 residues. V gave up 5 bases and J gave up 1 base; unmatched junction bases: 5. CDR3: CASRRDSSQETQYF. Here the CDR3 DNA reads TGCGCCAGCAGGAGGGACAGTTCCCAAGAGACCCAGTACTTC.

This CDR3 is CASSFLAGGPDTQYF. In DNA, the CDR3 is TGTGCCAGCAGTTTTCTAGCGGGAGGGCCCGATACGCAGTATTTT. The rearrangement joins TRBV6-4 to TRBJ2-3, with 12 bases that match TRBD2. Germline lookup yields CDR1 MRHNA and CDR2 SNTAGT. The length of the CDR3 is 15 residues. J lost 6 bases, V lost 5 bases, and 6 bases had no gene match.

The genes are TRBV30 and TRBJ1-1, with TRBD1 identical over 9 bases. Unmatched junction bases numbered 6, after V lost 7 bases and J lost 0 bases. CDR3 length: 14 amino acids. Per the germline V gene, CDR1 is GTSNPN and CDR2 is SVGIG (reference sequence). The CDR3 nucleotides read TGTGCCTCCCCCGGGACAGGGATGAACACTGAAGCTTTCTTT. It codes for CASPGTGMNTEAFF. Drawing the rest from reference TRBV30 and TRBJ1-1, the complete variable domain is SQTIHQWPATLVQPVGSPLSLECTVEGTSNPNLYWYRQAAGRGLQLLFYSVGIGQISSEVPQNLSASRPQDRQFILSSKKLLLSDSGFYLCASPGTGMNTEAFFGQGTRLTVV.

CDR3 sequence reads: CASSLSPGTEAFF. DNA for the CDR3: TGCGCCAGCAGCTTAAGTCCCGGCACTGAAGCTTTCTTT. The J gene is TRBJ1-1, the V gene TRBV5-1, with D unresolved. Germline V lookup: CDR1 SGHRS, CDR2 YFSETQ. This CDR3 spans 13 amino acids. Trimming took 2 bases from V and 4 from J, leaving 9 bases between them.

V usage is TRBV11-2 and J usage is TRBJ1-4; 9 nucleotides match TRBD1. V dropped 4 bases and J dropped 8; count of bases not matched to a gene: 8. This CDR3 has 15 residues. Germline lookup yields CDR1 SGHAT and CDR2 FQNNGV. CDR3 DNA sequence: TGTGCCAGCAGCTCGATGGGACAGGGACCCGAAAAACTGTTTTTT. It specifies CASSSMGQGPEKLFF.

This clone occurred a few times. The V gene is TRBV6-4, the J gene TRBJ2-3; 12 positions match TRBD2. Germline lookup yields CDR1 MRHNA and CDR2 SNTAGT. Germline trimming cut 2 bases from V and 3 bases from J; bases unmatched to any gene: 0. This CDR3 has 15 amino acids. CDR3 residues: CASSDGTSGTDTQYF. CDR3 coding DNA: TGTGCCAGCAGTGACGGGACTAGCGGGACAGATACGCAGTATTTT.

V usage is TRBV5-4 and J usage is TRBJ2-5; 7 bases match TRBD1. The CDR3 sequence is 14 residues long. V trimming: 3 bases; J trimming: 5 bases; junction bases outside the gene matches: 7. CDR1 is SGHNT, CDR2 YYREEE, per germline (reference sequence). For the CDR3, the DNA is TGTGCCAGCAGCTACAGGGGTTTGGAGGAGACCCAGTACTTC. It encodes CASSYRGLEETQYF.

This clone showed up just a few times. The CDR3: CASSPEGLHEQYF. The CDR3 nucleotides are TGCGCCAGCAGCCCGGAGGGGCTCCACGAGCAGTACTTC. The chain uses TRBV5-1 and TRBJ2-7; D might be TRBD2 (6 bases). This CDR3 has 13 amino acids. The V gene's germline CDR1 is SGHRS and CDR2 YFSETQ. Trimming removed 4 bases from V and 5 bases from J, with 13 bases in between.

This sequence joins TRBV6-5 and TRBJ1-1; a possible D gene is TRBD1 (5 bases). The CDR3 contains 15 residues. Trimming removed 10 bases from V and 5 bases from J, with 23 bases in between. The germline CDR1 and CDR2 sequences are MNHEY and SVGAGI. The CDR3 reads CATKGPQVVETEAFF. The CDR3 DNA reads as TGTGCCACAAAAGGACCACAGGTTGTAGAAACTGAAGCTTTCTTT.

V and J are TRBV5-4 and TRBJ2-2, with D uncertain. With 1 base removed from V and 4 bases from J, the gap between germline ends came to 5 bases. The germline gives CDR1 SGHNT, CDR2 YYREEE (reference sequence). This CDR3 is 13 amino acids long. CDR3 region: CASSLLATGELFF. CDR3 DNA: TGTGCCAGCAGCTTGTTAGCCACCGGGGAGCTGTTTTTT.

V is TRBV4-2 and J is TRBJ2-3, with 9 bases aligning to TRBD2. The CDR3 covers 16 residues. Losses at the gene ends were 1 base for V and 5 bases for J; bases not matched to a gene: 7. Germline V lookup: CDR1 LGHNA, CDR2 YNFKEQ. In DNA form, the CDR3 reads TGTGCCAGCAGCCAAGGGCTGCGGGAGGGAGGAGATACGCAGTATTTT. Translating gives CASSQGLREGGDTQYF.

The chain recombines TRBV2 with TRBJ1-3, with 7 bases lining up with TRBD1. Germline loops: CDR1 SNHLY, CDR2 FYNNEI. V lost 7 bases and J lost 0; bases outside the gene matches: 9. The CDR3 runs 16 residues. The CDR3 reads CASTWRDSGSGNTIYF. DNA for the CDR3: TGTGCCAGCACCTGGAGGGACAGTGGCTCTGGAAACACCATATATTTT.

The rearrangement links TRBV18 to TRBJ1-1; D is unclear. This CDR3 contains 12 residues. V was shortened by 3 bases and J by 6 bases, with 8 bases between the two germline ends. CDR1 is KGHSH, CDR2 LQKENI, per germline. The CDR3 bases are TGTGCCAGCTCACCCCCGGGTCCTGAAGCTTTCTTT. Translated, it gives CASSPPGPEAFF. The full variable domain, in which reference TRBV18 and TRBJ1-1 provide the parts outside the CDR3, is NAGVMQNPRHLVRRRGQEARLRCSPMKGHSHVYWYRQLPEEGLKFMVYLQKENIIDESGMPKERFSAEFPKEGPSILRIQQVVRGDSAAYFCASSPPGPEAFFGQGTRLTVV.

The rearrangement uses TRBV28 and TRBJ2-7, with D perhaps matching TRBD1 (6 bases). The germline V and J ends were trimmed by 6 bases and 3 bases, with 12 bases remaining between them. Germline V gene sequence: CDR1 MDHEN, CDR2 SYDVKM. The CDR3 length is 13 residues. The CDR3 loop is CASRDRSYYEQYF. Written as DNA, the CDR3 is TGTGCCAGCAGGGACAGATCATACTACGAGCAGTACTTC.

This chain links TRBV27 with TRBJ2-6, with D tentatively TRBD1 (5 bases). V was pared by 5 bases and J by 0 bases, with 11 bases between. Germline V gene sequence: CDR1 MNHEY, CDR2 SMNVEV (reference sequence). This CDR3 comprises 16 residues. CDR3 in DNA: TGTGCCAGCAGTCCACCACAGGTCTCTGGGGCCAACGTCCTGACTTTC. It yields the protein CASSPPQVSGANVLTF.

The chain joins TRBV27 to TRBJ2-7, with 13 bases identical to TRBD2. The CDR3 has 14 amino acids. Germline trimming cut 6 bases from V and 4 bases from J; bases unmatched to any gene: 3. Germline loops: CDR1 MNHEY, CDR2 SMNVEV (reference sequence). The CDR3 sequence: CASSGLAGAYEQYF. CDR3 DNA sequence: TGTGCCAGCAGCGGACTAGCGGGGGCTTACGAGCAGTACTTC.

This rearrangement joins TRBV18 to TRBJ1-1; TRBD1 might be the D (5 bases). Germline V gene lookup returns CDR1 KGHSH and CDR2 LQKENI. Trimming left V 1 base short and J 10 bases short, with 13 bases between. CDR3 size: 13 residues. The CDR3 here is CASSPLQRGGAFF. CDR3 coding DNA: TGTGCCAGCTCACCACTACAACGGGGGGGAGCTTTCTTT.

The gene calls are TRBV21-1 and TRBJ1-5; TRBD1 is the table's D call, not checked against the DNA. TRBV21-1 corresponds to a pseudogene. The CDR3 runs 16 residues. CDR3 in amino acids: CASSKAGREGNQPQHF. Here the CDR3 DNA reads TGTGCCAGCAGCAAAGCGGGCAGGGAAGGGAATCAGCCCCAGCATTTT.

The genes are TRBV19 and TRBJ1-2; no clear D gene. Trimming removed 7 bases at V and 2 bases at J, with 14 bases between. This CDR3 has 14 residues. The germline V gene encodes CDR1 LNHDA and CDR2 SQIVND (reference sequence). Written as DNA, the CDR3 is TGTGCCAGTACCCCCCCCGGGTTCAACTATGGCTACACCTTC. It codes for CASTPPGFNYGYTF.

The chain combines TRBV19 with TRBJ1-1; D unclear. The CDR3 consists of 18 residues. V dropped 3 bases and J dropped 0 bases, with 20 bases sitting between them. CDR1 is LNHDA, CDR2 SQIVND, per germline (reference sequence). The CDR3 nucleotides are TGTGCCAGTAGTATCTCCCCCTCCGGGCTGAGGGTGAACACTGAAGCTTTCTTT. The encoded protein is CASSISPSGLRVNTEAFF.